The clone carrying this TCR beta chain was seen many times. Antigen specificity is unknown. The CDR3 is made up of 12 amino acids. With V trimmed by 7 bases and J by 5 bases, 5 bases remained unmatched. From germline, CDR1 is MNHEY and CDR2 SVGAGI. Each CDR3 protein gets one entry after TCRdb re-called the 5' RACE reads with MiXCR. The data hold roughly 60,000 distinct CDR3 sequences, with 9.5% to 12% observed a single time. The study drew its healthy controls from blood bank volunteers in Maryland, USA. The unsorted libraries originated from 2 million PBMCs that had been stored at -80 C. The record originates from a study of neurological immune-mediated disorders. Notes on the study in general: Sharing of CDR3 amino acid sequences among expanded clones across subjects was absent, suggesting private repertoires in all groups. Multiple sclerosis patients had less TCR clonal expansion than even healthy controls, unlike HTLV-1-associated myelopathy.

This chain connects TRBV6-5 to TRBJ2-7; 7 bases match TRBD1. Source material: PBMCs. The receptor's source is a man aged 60 to 75 in good health. CDR3 coding DNA: TGTGCCAGCACAGACAGGGCCCACGAGCAGTACTTC. Encoded protein: CASTDRAHEQYF.